Below are 4 T cell receptor beta chains sequenced from a single sample in a study of cytomegalovirus exposure and HLA in healthy donors. The study ran its PCR with 60 Vbeta and 13 Jbeta primers. Some clones are missing from TCRdb's copy, which holds only in-frame ones; the method was immunoSEQ multiplex PCR. This table lists 120,000 to 150,000 clones. Source material: PBMCs. The receptor source for this set is a man aged 40-49 years in good health and CMV-seronegative.

This rearrangement joins TRBV6-6 to TRBJ2-3; tentative D call: TRBD1 (5 bases). Germline lookup yields CDR1 MNHNY and CDR2 SVGAGI (reference sequence). This CDR3 contains 15 residues. V was pared by 3 bases and J by 5 bases, with 15 bases between. CDR3 amino acids: CASSYGQGRGDTQYF. In DNA, the CDR3 is TGTGCCAGCAGTTATGGGCAGGGTAGGGGAGATACGCAGTATTTT.

The V call is TRBV5-1, the J call TRBJ2-2; D possibly corresponds to TRBD1 (6 bases). The CDR3 length is 18 residues. V lost 0 bases and J 4 bases, leaving 19 bases between the germline ends. CDR1 SGHRS and CDR2 YFSETQ come from the germline V gene. CDR3 nucleotides: TGCGCCAGCAGCTTGGAGTCGCCTACAGGGTTGAGCACCGGGGAGCTGTTTTTT. Protein product: CASSLESPTGLSTGELFF.

This sequence joins TRBV6-6 and TRBJ2-7; 10 bases are shared with TRBD1. The V gene end was trimmed by 5 bases and the J gene end by 3 bases; junction bases not matched to a gene: 4. The CDR3 is 14 amino acids. Looked up from germline, CDR1 is MNHNY and CDR2 is SVGAGI (reference sequence). This CDR3 reads CASSAWTGGYEQYF. The CDR3 DNA sequence: TGTGCCAGCAGTGCCTGGACAGGGGGCTACGAGCAGTACTTC.

A note on this clone: One end of the junction is discordant with germline, which a read error may explain. The chain uses TRBV7-2 and TRBJ2-2; D possibly corresponds to TRBD1 (5 bases). The germline V gene has CDR1 SGHTA and CDR2 FQGNSA. The CDR3 is made up of 12 amino acids. CDR3 DNA: TGTGCTAGCAGGGCAGGGCCCGGGGAGCTGTTTTTT. This sequence encodes CASRAGPGELFF.